The 28 T cell receptor beta chains given below trace back to one sample, sequenced in a study of cytomegalovirus exposure and HLA in healthy donors. PCR primers comprised 60 Vbeta and 13 Jbeta primers. Here immunoSEQ multiplex PCR was the method, and the copy in TCRdb shows in-frame clones only, minus some. This repertoire shows roughly 100,000 clones, roughly 80% found once; its top ten account for roughly 9.2%. The specimen sequenced was PBMCs. Receptor source: a woman in her forties in good health and CMV-seropositive.

The chain couples TRBV2 to TRBJ1-6; D call uncertain. The CDR3 extends over 11 amino acids. The germline V gene has CDR1 SNHLY and CDR2 FYNNEI. The V and J ends lost 5 bases and 8 bases respectively, with 4 bases between them. CDR3 sequence: CASSRDSPLHF. The CDR3 region has the DNA TGTGCCAGCAGTCGGGATTCACCCCTCCACTTT.

This chain uses TRBV28 with TRBJ2-7, with a tentative D call TRBD2 (6 bases). The germline V gene has CDR1 MDHEN and CDR2 SYDVKM. This CDR3 comprises 15 residues. Trimming removed 7 bases from V and 2 bases from J, with 18 bases in between. The CDR3, as DNA: TGTGCCAGCACTCTGGGGTTGCGGACTACCTACGAGCAGTACTTC. This sequence encodes CASTLGLRTTYEQYF.

This chain links TRBV29-1 with TRBJ2-7; 8 bases fit TRBD1. CDR1 and CDR2 from the germline V gene are SQVTM and ANQGSEA. The CDR3 totals 16 residues. V was pared by 2 bases and J by 2 bases, with 11 bases of the junction left unmatched. The CDR3 region has the DNA TGCAGCGTTGAATCCCCAACAGGGGGTTATCCCTACGAGCAGTACTTC. It encodes CSVESPTGGYPYEQYF.

This clone was picked up one time. J is TRBJ2-5 and V is TRBV4-3, with a possible D match to TRBD2 (5 bases). This CDR3 contains 13 residues. The germline CDR1 and CDR2 sequences are LGHNA and YSLEER. Trimming pared 3 bases from V and 10 bases from J, leaving 15 bases between. CDR3 loop: CASSQAGGRDQYF. CDR3 bases: TGCGCCAGCAGCCAGGCCGGCGGGCGCGACCAGTACTTC.

The gene calls are TRBV15 and TRBJ2-7; possibly TRBD2 for D (6 bases). With 5 bases removed from V and 4 bases from J, the gap between germline ends came to 18 bases. The germline V gene encodes CDR1 LNHNV and CDR2 YYDKDF (reference sequence). The CDR3 sequence is 15 residues long. The CDR3 DNA reads as TGTGCCACCAGCGTAGGAAAGATCGGGAGTTACGAGCAGTACTTC. Its protein product is CATSVGKIGSYEQYF.

The CDR3 sequence is CASSSHRGLGGANVLTF. The CDR3 region has the DNA TGTGCCAGCAGCTCACACAGGGGGCTAGGTGGGGCCAACGTCCTGACTTTC. The V gene is TRBV28, the J gene TRBJ2-6, with 9 positions matching TRBD1. This CDR3 has 17 residues. CDR1 MDHEN and CDR2 SYDVKM come from the germline V gene. The J segment lost 3 bases and the V segment lost 6 bases, leaving 9 bases of the junction unmatched.

The chain couples TRBV7-2 to TRBJ2-7; TRBD2 aligns across 7 bases. After removal of 5 bases from V and 3 bases from J, the junction contained 19 bases not matched to a gene. Germline CDR1 and CDR2: SGHTA and FQGNSA. The CDR3 contains 18 residues. CDR3 sequence (DNA): TGTGCCAGCAGCCGATCCAGCGGGACTACTATCTCGGGCTACGAGCAGTACTTC. This gives the protein CASSRSSGTTISGYEQYF.

V gene TRBV28 combines with J gene TRBJ2-7, with a tentative D call TRBD1 (5 bases). The V gene's germline CDR1 is MDHEN and CDR2 SYDVKM. The CDR3 consists of 14 residues. Trimming pared 6 bases from V and 2 bases from J, leaving 14 bases between. In nucleotides, the CDR3 is TGTGCCAGCAGCCCGCAGGGCGGAACCTACGAGCAGTACTTC. Residues: CASSPQGGTYEQYF.

J is TRBJ1-3 and V is TRBV28; D is undetermined. Germline CDR1 MDHEN, CDR2 SYDVKM. The CDR3 contains 16 residues. V shed 2 bases and J shed 0 bases, with 11 bases lying between them. The CDR3: CASSLGRAGSGNTIYF. The CDR3, as DNA: TGTGCCAGCAGTTTAGGTCGTGCGGGCTCTGGAAACACCATATATTTT.

This clone was seen only once. The gene calls are TRBV4-2 and TRBJ2-5, with TRBD2 matching over 10 bases. The J call may be incorrect, as the DNA end agrees better with TRBJ2-7. From germline, CDR1 is LGHNA and CDR2 YNFKEQ. This CDR3 region has 17 residues. CDR3 protein: CASSHGPSGGFSYEQYF. CDR3 sequence (DNA): TGTGCCAGCAGCCACGGACCTAGCGGGGGATTCTCCTACGAGCAGTACTTC.

The V gene is TRBV29-1, the J gene TRBJ2-7; 8 bases agree with TRBD2. V trimming: 4 bases; J trimming: 2 bases; junction bases outside the gene matches: 7. The germline gives CDR1 SQVTM, CDR2 ANQGSEA. The CDR3 consists of 14 residues. CDR3 sequence: CSVVGGRPAYEQYF. CDR3 in DNA: TGCAGCGTTGTTGGCGGGAGGCCCGCCTACGAGCAGTACTTC.

The chain recombines TRBV4-3 with TRBJ2-7; 11 bases are a match to TRBD2. Germline lookup yields CDR1 LGHNA and CDR2 YSLEER. The V and J ends lost 1 base and 7 bases, in that order; junction bases with no gene match: 9. This CDR3 is built from 16 residues. The CDR3 DNA reads TGCGCCAGCAGCCAAGCCCTTAGCGGGGGGGCCGGGGAGCAGTACTTC. Protein sequence: CASSQALSGGAGEQYF.

The chain recombines TRBV6-5 with TRBJ1-6; D may be TRBD1 (5 bases). The CDR3 is 16 amino acids. From germline, CDR1 is MNHEY and CDR2 SVGAGI. V lost 0 bases and J 7 bases, leaving 13 bases between the germline ends. CDR3 loop: CASSYSSPGGNSPLHF. Here the CDR3 DNA reads TGTGCCAGCAGTTACTCGTCCCCCGGGGGGAATTCACCCCTCCACTTT.

The J gene is TRBJ1-1, the V gene TRBV10-2; no definite D call. Trimming removed 6 bases from V and 0 bases from J, with 8 bases in between. This CDR3 comprises 13 residues. Per the germline V gene, CDR1 is WSHSY and CDR2 is SAAADI. CDR3 sequence reads: CASSHNMNTEAFF. The DNA of the CDR3 is TGCGCCAGCAGCCACAACATGAACACTGAAGCTTTCTTT.

V and J are TRBV6-1 and TRBJ1-6; no reliable D call. Germline V gene data show CDR1 as MNHNS and CDR2 as SASEGT. The CDR3 spans 14 residues. V was clipped by 6 bases and J by 4 bases, with 10 bases between them. As DNA, the CDR3 is TGTGCCAGCAGCGCGGGAGGGTATAATTCACCCCTCCACTTT. Translated, it gives CASSAGGYNSPLHF.

V and J are TRBV29-1 and TRBJ1-2; no clear D gene. Germline CDR1 and CDR2: SQVTM and ANQGSEA. The ends were cut back, 5 bases at V and 1 base at J, with 8 bases in the middle. CDR3 length: 12 amino acids. CDR3 DNA sequence: TGCAGCGTTTCACATGTTAACTATGGCTACACCTTC. Translating it yields CSVSHVNYGYTF.

V and J are TRBV29-1 and TRBJ2-3; 8 bases are a match to TRBD2. Germline-derived CDR1 and CDR2 are SQVTM and ANQGSEA. After removal of 4 bases from V and 1 base from J, the junction contained 4 bases not matched to a gene. This CDR3 is 14 amino acids long. This chain's CDR3 is CSVGGLEGTDTQYF. CDR3 coding DNA: TGCAGCGTTGGGGGACTAGAGGGCACAGATACGCAGTATTTT.

The chain has TRBV2 and TRBJ1-3, with 7 positions matching TRBD1. V lost 6 bases to trimming and J lost 8 bases; unmatched junction nucleotides: 10. Per the germline V gene, CDR1 is SNHLY and CDR2 is FYNNEI. CDR3 length: 14 amino acids. The CDR3 DNA follows: TGTGCCAGCAGGACAGGGACTGGCGGTTACACCATATATTTT. Protein product: CASRTGTGGYTIYF.

This chain joins TRBV6-5 and TRBJ2-7, with D possibly being TRBD2 (6 bases). V shed 7 bases and J shed 6 bases, with 13 bases lying between them. Germline-derived CDR1 and CDR2 are MNHEY and SVGAGI. The CDR3 length is 12 residues. This chain's CDR3 is CASKRRGGEQYF. The CDR3 bases are TGTGCCAGCAAAAGAAGGGGAGGCGAGCAGTACTTC.

V usage is TRBV6-1 and J usage is TRBJ2-1; the match to TRBD2 covers 12 bases. This CDR3 is built from 15 residues. V lost 3 bases, J lost 7 bases, and 4 bases stayed unmatched. Germline assignment: CDR1 MNHNS and CDR2 SASEGT. CDR3 sequence reads: CASSDLLAGGNEQFF. The CDR3 DNA follows: TGTGCCAGCAGTGATCTACTAGCGGGGGGTAATGAGCAGTTCTTC.

This clone was seen just once. The genes are TRBV2 and TRBJ2-2; the D gene is possibly TRBD2 (5 bases). Germline V lookup: CDR1 SNHLY, CDR2 FYNNEI. Trimming took 2 bases from V and 3 from J, leaving 7 bases between them. There are 14 residues in the CDR3. The DNA for the CDR3 is TGTGCCAGCAGTGAATCGGGGTACACCGGGGAGCTGTTTTTT. It codes for CASSESGYTGELFF.

This clone was found a few times. This chain uses TRBV18 with TRBJ2-7; maybe TRBD1 (6 bases). From germline, CDR1 is KGHSH and CDR2 LQKENI. V was trimmed by 3 bases and J by 4 bases, leaving 16 bases between them. CDR3 size: 15 residues. CDR3 coding DNA: TGTGCCAGCTCACCGTACAGGGCGAGTGATTACGAGCAGTACTTC. Amino acid sequence: CASSPYRASDYEQYF. The whole variable domain, remainder taken from reference TRBV18 and TRBJ2-7, is NAGVMQNPRHLVRRRGQEARLRCSPMKGHSHVYWYRQLPEEGLKFMVYLQKENIIDESGMPKERFSAEFPKEGPSILRIQQVVRGDSAAYFCASSPYRASDYEQYFGPGTRLTVT.

The chain recombines TRBV18 with TRBJ1-1, with a tentative D call TRBD1 (5 bases). The germline V gene encodes CDR1 KGHSH and CDR2 LQKENI. This CDR3 spans 15 amino acids. The V end lost 5 bases, the J end lost 7 bases, and 20 bases lay between the germline ends. CDR3: CASSYLPGGVVEAFF. DNA for the CDR3: TGTGCCAGCTCATACTTGCCCGGGGGAGTCGTTGAAGCTTTCTTT.

This sequence joins TRBV7-2 and TRBJ2-1; no clear D gene. V dropped 1 base and J dropped 2 bases, with 12 bases sitting between them. The V gene's germline CDR1 is SGHTA and CDR2 FQGNSA. The CDR3 is 16 residues long. CDR3 DNA: TGTGCCAGCAGCTTAGGTGGGCCGATTACCTACAATGAGCAGTTCTTC. Amino acids: CASSLGGPITYNEQFF.

The chain couples TRBV6-1 to TRBJ2-3; TRBD2 aligns across 7 bases. Looked up from germline, CDR1 is MNHNS and CDR2 is SASEGT. CDR3 length: 16 amino acids. After removal of 0 bases from V and 5 bases from J, the junction contained 8 bases not matched to a gene. CDR3 in amino acids: CASSEAQAGAKDTQYF. The CDR3 region has the DNA TGTGCCAGCAGTGAAGCGCAGGCGGGAGCTAAAGATACGCAGTATTTT.

This clone was picked up one time. The chain combines TRBV27 with TRBJ1-2; D perhaps matches TRBD1 (5 bases). This CDR3 has 16 residues. The V end lost 8 bases, the J end lost 0 bases, and 19 bases lay between the germline ends. Germline V gene sequence: CDR1 MNHEY, CDR2 SMNVEV (reference sequence). CDR3 bases: TGTGCCAGCGGTCAACCGCGGGACGGCTCTAACTATGGCTACACCTTC. This codes for CASGQPRDGSNYGYTF.

This chain joins TRBV5-1 and TRBJ2-1; no clear D gene. Germline V CDR1 and CDR2: SGHRS, YFSETQ. The CDR3 consists of 15 residues. Trimming removed 0 bases at V and 8 bases at J, with 15 bases between. The CDR3 region is CASSLGQLAEDEQFF. CDR3 nucleotides: TGCGCCAGCAGCTTGGGGCAGCTTGCTGAGGATGAGCAGTTCTTC. Together with reference TRBV5-1 and TRBJ2-1, the CDR3 gives the full variable domain: KAGVTQTPRYLIKTRGQQVTLSCSPISGHRSVSWYQQTPGQGLQFLFEYFSETQRNKGNFPGRFSGRQFSNSRSEMNVSTLELGDSALYLCASSLGQLAEDEQFFGPGTRLTVL.

A word on this clone: This sample includes further DNA sequences coding for the same CDR3. This sequence joins TRBV5-6 and TRBJ1-4; weak D call: TRBD1 (5 bases). Trimming left V 5 bases short and J 3 bases short, with 14 bases between. This CDR3 has 15 residues. From germline, CDR1 is SGHDT and CDR2 YYEEEE. The CDR3 DNA sequence: TGTGCCAGCAGTTCAGCGGGGGTTGCTAATGAAAAACTGTTTTTT. It translates to CASSSAGVANEKLFF.